This TCR beta chain was captured in a study of PD-1 blockade in classical Hodgkin lymphoma. As for the study in general: Patients were treated with nivolumab at 3 mg/kg, and this was given intravenously every 2 weeks. Study observations and caveats: Complete responders matched newly diagnosed patients in baseline diversity.

Germline CDR1 reads SGHRS; CDR2 reads YFSETQ. The CDR3 length is 17 residues. V lost 5 bases and J lost 0; bases outside the gene matches: 4. The assay was immunoSEQ multiplex PCR, and TCRdb's table has in-frame clones only and misses some. The table includes about 60,000 clones, around nine tenths detected once. All patients relapsed after autologous stem cell transplantation, and brentuximab vedotin exposure varied. Turning to this clone: No antigen is known for it.

This TCR derives from a human donor with classical Hodgkin lymphoma. The chain couples TRBV5-1 to TRBJ2-6, with 11 bases lining up with TRBD1. The sample in question was peripheral blood mononuclear cells (PBMCs), obtained at baseline. In DNA form, the CDR3 reads TGCGCCAGCAGACCCGGGACAGGGGGCTCTGGGGCCAACGTCCTGACTTTC. Translating gives CASRPGTGGSGANVLTF. The whole variable domain, filled in from reference TRBV5-1 and TRBJ2-6, reads KAGVTQTPRYLIKTRGQQVTLSCSPISGHRSVSWYQQTPGQGLQFLFEYFSETQRNKGNFPGRFSGRQFSNSRSEMNVSTLELGDSALYLCASRPGTGGSGANVLTFGAGSRLTVL.